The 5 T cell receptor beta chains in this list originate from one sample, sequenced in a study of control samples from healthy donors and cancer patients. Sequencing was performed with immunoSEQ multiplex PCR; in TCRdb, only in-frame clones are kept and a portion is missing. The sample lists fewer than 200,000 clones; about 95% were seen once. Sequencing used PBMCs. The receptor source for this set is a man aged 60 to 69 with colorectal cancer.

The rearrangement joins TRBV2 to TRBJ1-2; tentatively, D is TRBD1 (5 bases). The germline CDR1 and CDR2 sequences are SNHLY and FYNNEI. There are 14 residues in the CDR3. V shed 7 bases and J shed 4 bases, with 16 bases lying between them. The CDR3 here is CASNADGGGYGYTF. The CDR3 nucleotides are TGTGCCAGCAACGCTGACGGGGGTGGCTATGGCTACACCTTC.

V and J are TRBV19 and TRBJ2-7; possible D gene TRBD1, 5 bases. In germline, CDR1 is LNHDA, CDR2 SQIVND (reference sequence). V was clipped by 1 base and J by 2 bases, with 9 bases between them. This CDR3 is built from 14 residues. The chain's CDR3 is CASSIAGSTYEQYF. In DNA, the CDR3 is TGTGCCAGTAGTATAGCAGGGTCTACCTACGAGCAGTACTTC.

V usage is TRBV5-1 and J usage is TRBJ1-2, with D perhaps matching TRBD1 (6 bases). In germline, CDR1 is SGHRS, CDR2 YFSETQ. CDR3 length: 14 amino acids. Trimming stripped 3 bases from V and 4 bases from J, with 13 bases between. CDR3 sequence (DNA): TGCGCCAGCAGCTCAGTACAGGGTCCCTATGGCTACACCTTC. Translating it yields CASSSVQGPYGYTF.

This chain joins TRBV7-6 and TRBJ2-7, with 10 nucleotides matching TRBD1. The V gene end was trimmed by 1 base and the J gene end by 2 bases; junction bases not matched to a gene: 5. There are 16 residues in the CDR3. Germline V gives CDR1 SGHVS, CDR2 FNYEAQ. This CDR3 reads CASSLGSGTGAYEQYF. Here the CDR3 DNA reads TGTGCCAGCAGCTTAGGGTCCGGGACAGGGGCCTACGAGCAGTACTTC.

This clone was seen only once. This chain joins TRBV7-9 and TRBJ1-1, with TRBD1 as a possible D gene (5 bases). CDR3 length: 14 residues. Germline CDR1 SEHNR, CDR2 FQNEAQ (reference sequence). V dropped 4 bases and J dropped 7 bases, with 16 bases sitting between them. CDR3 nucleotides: TGTGCCAGCAGCTCATCATATCGACAGAATGAAGCTTTCTTT. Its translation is CASSSSYRQNEAFF.